Each of the 12 T cell receptor beta chains below was sequenced from the same sample in a study of cytomegalovirus exposure and HLA in healthy donors. Measured with immunoSEQ multiplex PCR; TCRdb has only the in-frame clones, and not every one. The sample has some 72,000 clones, 95% to 97% seen once; the top ten hold about 1.5%. Sequenced: PBMCs. The receptors stem from a man in his late teens or twenties in good health and CMV-seropositive.

This chain links TRBV14 with TRBJ2-1; TRBD2 matches 15 bases. V lost 3 bases and J lost 1; bases outside the gene matches: 7. This CDR3 is 19 amino acids long. Germline V CDR1 and CDR2: SGHDN, FVKESK. This CDR3 is CASSHTGTSGRWSYNEQFF. CDR3 bases: TGTGCCAGCAGCCACACCGGGACTAGCGGGAGGTGGTCCTACAATGAGCAGTTCTTC.

This clone has just one count. The chain employs TRBV7-2 and TRBJ2-7, with a weak D call TRBD1 (5 bases). V dropped 4 bases and J dropped 5 bases, with 12 bases sitting between them. Germline CDR1 is SGHTA and CDR2 is FQGNSA. The CDR3 is 13 amino acids. The chain's CDR3 is CASSSPGSHEQYF. The CDR3 coding sequence is TGTGCCAGCAGCTCCCCAGGGTCCCACGAGCAGTACTTC.

The chain joins TRBV10-3 to TRBJ2-2; tentatively, D is TRBD2 (6 bases). This CDR3 is 15 amino acids long. The ends were cut back, 6 bases at V and 2 bases at J, with 13 bases in the middle. Germline CDR1 reads ENHRY; CDR2 reads SYGVKD. The DNA of the CDR3 is TGTGCCATCAGAACACATAGCGGTAACACCGGGGAGCTGTTTTTT. It codes for CAIRTHSGNTGELFF.

The chain employs TRBV6-1 and TRBJ2-7; D is unresolved. Trimming removed 7 bases from V and 0 bases from J, with 10 bases in between. Germline loops: CDR1 MNHNS, CDR2 SASEGT. The CDR3 is 13 residues long. The CDR3 DNA follows: TGTGCCAGCAACCCCTCCAGCTCCTACGAGCAGTACTTC. Protein product: CASNPSSSYEQYF.

The chain is built from TRBV14 and TRBJ2-7; TRBD2 matches at 15 bases. The CDR3 is made up of 18 amino acids. V dropped 3 bases and J dropped 4; count of bases not matched to a gene: 10. CDR1 is SGHDN and CDR2 is FVKESK in the germline V gene. This CDR3 is CASSHLRTSGRVTYEQYF. In DNA, the CDR3 is TGTGCCAGCAGCCACCTTAGGACTAGCGGGAGGGTTACGTACGAGCAGTACTTC.

The chain employs TRBV5-4 and TRBJ2-1, with 7 bases matching TRBD2. Germline V gene sequence: CDR1 SGHNT, CDR2 YYREEE (reference sequence). J lost 4 bases, V lost 0 bases, and 4 bases had no gene match. This CDR3 has 15 residues. CDR3 residues: CASSLGLAEYNEQFF. The CDR3 bases are TGTGCCAGCAGCTTGGGACTAGCCGAGTACAATGAGCAGTTCTTC.

V gene TRBV5-1 combines with J gene TRBJ1-1; D gene ambiguous. V lost 5 bases, J lost 1 base, and 9 bases lay in between. This CDR3 is built from 13 residues. CDR1 SGHRS and CDR2 YFSETQ come from the germline V gene. CDR3 bases: TGCGCCAGCAGTTACAGCAGGAACACTGAAGCTTTCTTT. Residues: CASSYSRNTEAFF.

V and J are TRBV9 and TRBJ2-1, with 12 bases identical to TRBD2. CDR1 SGDLS and CDR2 YYNGEE come from the germline V gene. Trimming took 4 bases from V and 7 from J; bases not matched to a gene: 21. This CDR3 contains 20 residues. The CDR3 region is CASSPKGWDTWTSGTNEQFF. CDR3 bases: TGTGCCAGCAGCCCCAAAGGGTGGGACACCTGGACTAGCGGGACTAATGAGCAGTTCTTC.

This chain joins TRBV19 and TRBJ2-4; the match to TRBD2 covers 11 bases. J lost 10 bases, V lost 6 bases, and 5 bases had no gene match. The CDR3 spans 13 residues. Germline assignment: CDR1 LNHDA and CDR2 SQIVND (reference sequence). The CDR3 nucleotides read TGTGCCAGTAGCACTAGCGGGAGTCCTATTCAGTACTTC. Its translation: CASSTSGSPIQYF.

V gene TRBV10-3 combines with J gene TRBJ2-1, with 11 positions matching TRBD2. The CDR3 extends over 17 amino acids. Germline CDR1 and CDR2: ENHRY and SYGVKD. Losses at the gene ends were 5 bases for V and 0 bases for J; bases not matched to a gene: 6. For the CDR3, the DNA is TGTGCCATCAGTCATGGACTAGCGGGTTACTCCTACAATGAGCAGTTCTTC. Protein product: CAISHGLAGYSYNEQFF.

The chain joins TRBV29-1 to TRBJ1-1; 8 bases align to TRBD1. CDR1 SQVTM and CDR2 ANQGSEA come from the germline V gene. The length of the CDR3 is 16 residues. V lost 4 bases and J lost 1; bases outside the gene matches: 11. This CDR3 is CSVAKGRTGRNTEAFF. CDR3 coding DNA: TGCAGCGTTGCAAAGGGCAGGACAGGGAGGAACACTGAAGCTTTCTTT.

This chain uses TRBV11-3 with TRBJ2-3; unclear D gene. V lost 2 bases and J 4 bases, leaving 7 bases between the germline ends. From germline, CDR1 is SGHNT and CDR2 YENEEA. The CDR3 sequence is 13 residues long. The CDR3 loop is CASSLSVSDTQYF. CDR3 nucleotide sequence: TGTGCCAGCAGCTTATCGGTTTCAGATACGCAGTATTTT.